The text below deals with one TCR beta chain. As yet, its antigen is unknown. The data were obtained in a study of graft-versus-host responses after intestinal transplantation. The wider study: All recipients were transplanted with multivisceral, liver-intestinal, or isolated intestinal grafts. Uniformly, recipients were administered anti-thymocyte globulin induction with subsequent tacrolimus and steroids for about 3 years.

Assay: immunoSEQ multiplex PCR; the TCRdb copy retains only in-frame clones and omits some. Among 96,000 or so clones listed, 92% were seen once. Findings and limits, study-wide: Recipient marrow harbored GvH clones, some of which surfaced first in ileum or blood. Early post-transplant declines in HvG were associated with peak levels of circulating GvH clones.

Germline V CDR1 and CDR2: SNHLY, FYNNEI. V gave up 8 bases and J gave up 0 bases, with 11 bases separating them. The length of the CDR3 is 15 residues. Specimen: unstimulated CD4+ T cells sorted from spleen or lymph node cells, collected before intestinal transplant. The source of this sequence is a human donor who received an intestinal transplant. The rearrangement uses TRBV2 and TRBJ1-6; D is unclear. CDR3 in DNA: TGTGCCAGCCGGGGTGATGCCTCCTATAATTCACCCCTCCACTTT. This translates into CASRGDASYNSPLHF.